This T cell receptor beta chain is drawn from a study of T cell responses to AZD1222 COVID-19 vaccine. This table comes from immunoSEQ multiplex PCR, and its TCRdb copy is limited to in-frame clones, with some not included. The sample lists more than 85,000 clones, 87% occurring once. CDR3 size: 16 residues. The V gene lost 3 bases and the J gene lost 1 base, with 14 bases spanning the gap. Per germline, CDR1 MDHEN and CDR2 SYDVKM. This receptor was identified in an adult in good health. The J gene is TRBJ2-3, the V gene TRBV28, with a weak D call TRBD1 (6 bases). The sequences come from peripheral blood, collected on day 0 of AZD1222 vaccination. Here the CDR3 reads CASSFWARQGTDTQYF. The CDR3 DNA sequence: TGTGCCAGCAGTTTCTGGGCCCGACAGGGCACAGATACGCAGTATTTT.